These T cell receptor beta chains were read from a single sample in a study of response to subunit inactivated influenza vaccine. TCRdb passed the RT-PCR reads through MiXCR, listing each CDR3 protein once. Among roughly 700,000 distinct CDR3 sequences listed, roughly 13% were seen once. This sample comprised PBMCs from blood, obtained roughly 15 days before vaccination. The receptors were gathered from a man aged 50-60 years who received an inactivated influenza vaccine. Both conserved end residues are part of each CDR3. The order of the fields is J gene, V gene, D gene, clone size, CDR3 protein, CDR3 DNA. D genes are given only for firm matches. A row's size may be missing; if present it is once, few, many or a size class.

j_gene: TRBJ2-3
v_gene: TRBV11-2
d_gene: TRBD1
abundance: few
CDR3aa: CASSPQGATQYF
CDR3nt: TGTGCCAGCAGCCCCCAGGGGGCTACGCAGTATTTT

j_gene: TRBJ2-5
v_gene: TRBV29-1
d_gene: -
abundance: many
CDR3aa: CSLKPGQETQYF
CDR3nt: TGCAGCCTGAAGCCGGGGCAAGAGACCCAGTACTTC

j_gene: TRBJ2-7
v_gene: TRBV5-1
d_gene: -
abundance: few
CDR3aa: CASSLVMGIAEQYF
CDR3nt: TGCGCCAGCAGCTTGGTTATGGGTATCGCCGAGCAGTACTTC

j_gene: TRBJ2-5
v_gene: TRBV20-1
d_gene: -
abundance: few
CDR3aa: CSAPPRQVETQYF
CDR3nt: TGCAGTGCTCCCCCCCGACAGGTTGAGACCCAGTACTTC

j_gene: TRBJ1-2
v_gene: TRBV12-3/TRBV12-4
d_gene: -
abundance: -
CDR3aa: CASSFDRMEDTF
CDR3nt: TGTGCCAGCAGTTTCGACAGGATGGAGGACACCTTC

j_gene: TRBJ1-3
v_gene: TRBV9
d_gene: -
abundance: few
CDR3aa: CASKTGPSSGNTIYF
CDR3nt: TGTGCCAGCAAAACGGGGCCTAGCTCTGGAAACACCATATATTTT

j_gene: TRBJ1-2
v_gene: TRBV7-2
d_gene: -
abundance: -
CDR3aa: CASSLSATNYGYTF
CDR3nt: TGTGCCAGCAGCTTAAGTGCGACAAACTATGGCTACACCTTC

j_gene: TRBJ2-6
v_gene: TRBV11-2
d_gene: -
abundance: few
CDR3aa: CASSLGRRTGANVLTF
CDR3nt: TGTGCCAGCAGCTTAGGACGGAGGACTGGGGCCAACGTCCTGACTTTC

j_gene: TRBJ2-2
v_gene: TRBV27
d_gene: -
abundance: few
CDR3aa: CASSSVRDTIVHGELFF
CDR3nt: TGTGCCAGCAGTTCGGTGCGGGACACTATCGTCCACGGGGAGCTGTTTTTT

j_gene: TRBJ2-3
v_gene: TRBV4-3
d_gene: -
abundance: -
CDR3aa: CVSSQEAGRADTQYF
CDR3nt: TGCGTCAGCAGCCAAGAGGCAGGGCGGGCAGATACGCAGTATTTT

j_gene: TRBJ2-7
v_gene: TRBV5-1
d_gene: TRBD1
abundance: many
CDR3aa: CASSQGTGSLEQYF
CDR3nt: TGCGCCAGCAGCCAGGGGACAGGGTCCCTCGAGCAGTACTTC